This TCR beta chain was recovered during a study of blood T cell repertoires in COVID-19. Study overall: Acute-phase and convalescent COVID-19 samples originated in the United States, Italy and Spain.

Trimming cost V 5 bases and J 9 bases; bases outside gene matches: 9. Per the germline V gene, CDR1 is GTSNPN and CDR2 is SVGIG (reference sequence). The CDR3 has 13 residues. Per the original data handling: Nucleated cell counts were estimated from reference gene primer amplification. The table came from immunoSEQ multiplex PCR; TCRdb's copy has only in-frame clones and leaves some out. V and J calls and clone size follow that table, whereas D and trimming were derived from the DNA. This table holds around 150,000 clones, approximately 82% found once. The J gene is TRBJ2-2, the V gene TRBV30; TRBD1 matches at 7 bases. The sequenced sample consisted of peripheral blood. The sequence was collected from a woman in her 50s in a cohort sampled during active or convalescent COVID-19. The CDR3 protein is CAWQAGGWRELFF. The CDR3 nucleotides are TGTGCCTGGCAAGCAGGGGGATGGAGGGAGCTGTTTTTT.